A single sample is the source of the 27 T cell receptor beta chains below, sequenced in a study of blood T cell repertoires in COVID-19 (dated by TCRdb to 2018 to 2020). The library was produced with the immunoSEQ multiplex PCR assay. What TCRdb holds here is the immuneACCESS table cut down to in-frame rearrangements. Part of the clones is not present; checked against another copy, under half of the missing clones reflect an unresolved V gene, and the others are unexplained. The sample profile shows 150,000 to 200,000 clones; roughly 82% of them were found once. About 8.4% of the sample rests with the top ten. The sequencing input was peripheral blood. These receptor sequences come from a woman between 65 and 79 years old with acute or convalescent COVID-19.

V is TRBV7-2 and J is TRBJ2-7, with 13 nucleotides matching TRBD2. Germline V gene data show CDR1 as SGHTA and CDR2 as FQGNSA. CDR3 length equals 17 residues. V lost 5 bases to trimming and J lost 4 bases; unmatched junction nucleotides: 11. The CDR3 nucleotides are TGTGCCAGCAGCCAGGGACTAGCGGGGTCTGATCTTTACGAGCAGTACTTC. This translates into CASSQGLAGSDLYEQYF.

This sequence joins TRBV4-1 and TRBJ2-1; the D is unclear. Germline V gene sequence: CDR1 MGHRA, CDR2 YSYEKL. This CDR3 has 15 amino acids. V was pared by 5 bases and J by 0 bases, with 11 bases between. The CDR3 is CASSWQESSYNEQFF. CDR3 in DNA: TGCGCCAGCAGCTGGCAGGAAAGCTCCTACAATGAGCAGTTCTTC.

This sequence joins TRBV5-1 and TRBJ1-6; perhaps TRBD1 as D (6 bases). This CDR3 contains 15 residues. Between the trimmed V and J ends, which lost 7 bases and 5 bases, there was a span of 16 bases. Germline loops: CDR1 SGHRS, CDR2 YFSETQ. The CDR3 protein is CASPRGGGHNSPLHF. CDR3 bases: TGCGCCAGCCCACGGGGCGGGGGCCATAATTCACCCCTCCACTTT.

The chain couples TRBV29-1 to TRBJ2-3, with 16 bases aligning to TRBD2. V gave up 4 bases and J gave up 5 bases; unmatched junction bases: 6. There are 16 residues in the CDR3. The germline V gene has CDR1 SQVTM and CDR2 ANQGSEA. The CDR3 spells CSVVRGLAGGGDTQYF. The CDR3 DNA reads TGCAGCGTTGTCAGGGGACTAGCGGGAGGGGGAGATACGCAGTATTTT.

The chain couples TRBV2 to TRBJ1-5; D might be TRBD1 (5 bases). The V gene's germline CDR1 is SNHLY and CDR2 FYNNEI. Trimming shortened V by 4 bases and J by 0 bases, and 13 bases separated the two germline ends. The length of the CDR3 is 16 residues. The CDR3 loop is CASSALGGISNQPQHF. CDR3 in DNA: TGTGCCAGCAGTGCACTCGGGGGGATTAGCAATCAGCCCCAGCATTTT.

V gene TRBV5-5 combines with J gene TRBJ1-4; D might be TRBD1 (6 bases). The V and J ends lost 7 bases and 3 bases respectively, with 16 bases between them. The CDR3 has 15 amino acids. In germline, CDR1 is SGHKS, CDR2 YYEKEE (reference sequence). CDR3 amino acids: CASGRTGTSNEKLFF. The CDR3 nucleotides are TGTGCCAGCGGCAGAACAGGGACCTCTAATGAAAAACTGTTTTTT.

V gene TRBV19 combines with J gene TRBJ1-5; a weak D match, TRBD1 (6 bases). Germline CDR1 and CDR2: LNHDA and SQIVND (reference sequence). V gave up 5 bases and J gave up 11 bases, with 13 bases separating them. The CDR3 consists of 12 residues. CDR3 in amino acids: CASSVHQGSQHF. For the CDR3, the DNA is TGTGCCAGTAGTGTACACCAGGGGTCCCAGCATTTT.

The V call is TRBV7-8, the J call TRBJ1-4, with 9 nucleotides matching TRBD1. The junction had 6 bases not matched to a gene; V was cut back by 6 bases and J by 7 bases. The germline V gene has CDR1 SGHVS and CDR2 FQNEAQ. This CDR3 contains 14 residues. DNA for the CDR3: TGTGCCAGCAGAAAAGGGACAGGGACTGAAAAACTGTTTTTT. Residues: CASRKGTGTEKLFF.

DNA of the CDR3: TGTGCCAGCAGCTTAGGGGCAGGGCGGATGAAGAGCACTGAAGCTTTCTTT. Its protein is CASSLGAGRMKSTEAFF. The gene calls are TRBV7-2 and TRBJ1-1, with a possible D match to TRBD1 (5 bases). The V end lost 1 base, the J end lost 4 bases, and 19 bases lay between the germline ends. Germline CDR1 reads SGHTA; CDR2 reads FQGNSA. This CDR3 spans 17 amino acids.

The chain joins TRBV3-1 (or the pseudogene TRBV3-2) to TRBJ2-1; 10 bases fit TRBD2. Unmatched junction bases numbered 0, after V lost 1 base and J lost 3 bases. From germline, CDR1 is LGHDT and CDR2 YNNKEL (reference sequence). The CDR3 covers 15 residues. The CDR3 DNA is TGTGCCAGCAGCCAAGCTAGCGGGGGCTACAATGAGCAGTTCTTC. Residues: CASSQASGGYNEQFF.

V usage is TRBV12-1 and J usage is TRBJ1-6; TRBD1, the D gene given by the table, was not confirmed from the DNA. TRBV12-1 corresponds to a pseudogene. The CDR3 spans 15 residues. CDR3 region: CASSASGTANSPLHF. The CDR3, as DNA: TGTGCCAGCAGCGCATCCGGGACAGCGAATTCACCCCTCCACTTT.

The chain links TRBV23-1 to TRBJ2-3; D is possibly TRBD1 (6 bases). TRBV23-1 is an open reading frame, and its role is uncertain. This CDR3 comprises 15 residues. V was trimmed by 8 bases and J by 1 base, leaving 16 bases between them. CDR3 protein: CASPYGGSRTDTQYF. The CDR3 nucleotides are TGCGCCAGCCCTTATGGGGGCTCTCGCACAGATACGCAGTATTTT.

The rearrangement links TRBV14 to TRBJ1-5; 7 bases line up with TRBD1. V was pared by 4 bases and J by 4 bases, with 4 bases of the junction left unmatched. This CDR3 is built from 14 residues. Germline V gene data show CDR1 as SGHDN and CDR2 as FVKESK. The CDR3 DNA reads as TGTGCCAGCAGCCTGACAGGGAGGAATCAGCCCCAGCATTTT. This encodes CASSLTGRNQPQHF.

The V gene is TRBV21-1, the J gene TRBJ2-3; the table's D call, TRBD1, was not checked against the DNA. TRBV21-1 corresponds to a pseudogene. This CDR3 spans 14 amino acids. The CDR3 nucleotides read TGTGCCAGCAGCGAACAGGGTGAGGCGCATACGCAGTATTTT. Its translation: CASSEQGEAHTQYF.

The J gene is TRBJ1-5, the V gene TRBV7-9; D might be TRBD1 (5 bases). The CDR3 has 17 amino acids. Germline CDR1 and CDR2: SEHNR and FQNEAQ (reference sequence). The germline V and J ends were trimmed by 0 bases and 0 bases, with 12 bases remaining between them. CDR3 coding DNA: TGTGCCAGCAGCTTAGCTATCGGGGGAAGTAGCAATCAGCCCCAGCATTTT. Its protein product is CASSLAIGGSSNQPQHF.

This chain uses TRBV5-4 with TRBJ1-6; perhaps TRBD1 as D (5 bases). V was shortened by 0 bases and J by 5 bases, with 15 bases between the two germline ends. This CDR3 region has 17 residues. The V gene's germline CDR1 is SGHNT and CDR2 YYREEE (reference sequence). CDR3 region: CASSLVGQGKNNSPLHF. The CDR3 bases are TGTGCCAGCAGCTTGGTGGGGCAGGGAAAAAATAATTCACCCCTCCACTTT. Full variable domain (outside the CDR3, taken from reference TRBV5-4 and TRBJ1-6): ETGVTQSPTHLIKTRGQQVTLRCSSQSGHNTVSWYQQALGQGPQFIFQYYREEENGRGNFPPRFSGLQFPNYSSELNVNALELDDSALYLCASSLVGQGKNNSPLHFGNGTRLTVT.

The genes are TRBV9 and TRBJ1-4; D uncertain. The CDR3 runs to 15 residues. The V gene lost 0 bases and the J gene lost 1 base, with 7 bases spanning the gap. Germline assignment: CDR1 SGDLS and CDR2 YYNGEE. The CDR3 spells CASSVARGTNEKLFF. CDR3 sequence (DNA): TGTGCCAGCAGCGTAGCGCGGGGAACTAATGAAAAACTGTTTTTT.

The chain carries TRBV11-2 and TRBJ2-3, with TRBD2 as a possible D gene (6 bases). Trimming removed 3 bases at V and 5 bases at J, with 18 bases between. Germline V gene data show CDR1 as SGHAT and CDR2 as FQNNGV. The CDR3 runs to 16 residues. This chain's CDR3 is CASSLQGLPPGDTQYF. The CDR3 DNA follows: TGTGCCAGCAGCTTGCAGGGACTCCCCCCGGGAGATACGCAGTATTTT.

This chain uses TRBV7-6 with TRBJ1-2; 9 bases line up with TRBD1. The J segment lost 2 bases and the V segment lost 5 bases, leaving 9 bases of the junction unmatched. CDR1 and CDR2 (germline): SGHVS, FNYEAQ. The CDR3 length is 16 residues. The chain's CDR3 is CASSQGQGNANYGYTF. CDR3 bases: TGTGCCAGCAGCCAGGGACAGGGAAACGCCAACTATGGCTACACCTTC.

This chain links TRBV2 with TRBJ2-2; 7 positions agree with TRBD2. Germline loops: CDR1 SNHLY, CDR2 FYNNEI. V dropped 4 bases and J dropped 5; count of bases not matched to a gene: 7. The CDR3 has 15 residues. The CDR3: CASSGEGAGTGELFF. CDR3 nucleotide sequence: TGTGCCAGCAGTGGGGAGGGAGCAGGGACCGGGGAGCTGTTTTTT.

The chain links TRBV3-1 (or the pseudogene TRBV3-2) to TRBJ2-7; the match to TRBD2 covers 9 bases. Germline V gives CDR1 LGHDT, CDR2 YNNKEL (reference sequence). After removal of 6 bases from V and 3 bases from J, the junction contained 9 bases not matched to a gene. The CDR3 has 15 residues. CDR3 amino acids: CASSLQRGANYEQYF. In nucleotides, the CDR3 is TGTGCCAGCAGTCTTCAGCGGGGGGCCAACTACGAGCAGTACTTC.

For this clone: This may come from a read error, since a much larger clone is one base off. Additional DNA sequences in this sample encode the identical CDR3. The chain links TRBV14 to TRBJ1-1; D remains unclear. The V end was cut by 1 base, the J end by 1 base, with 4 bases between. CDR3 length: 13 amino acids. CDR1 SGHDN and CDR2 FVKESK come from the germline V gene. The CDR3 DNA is TGTGCCAGCAGCCAAGGACAGAACACTGAAGCTTTCTTT. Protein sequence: CASSQGQNTEAFF.

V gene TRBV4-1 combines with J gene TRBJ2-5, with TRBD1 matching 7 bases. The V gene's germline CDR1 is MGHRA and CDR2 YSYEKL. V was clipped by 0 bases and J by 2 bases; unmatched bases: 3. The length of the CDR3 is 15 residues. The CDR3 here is CASSQDGTAQETQYF. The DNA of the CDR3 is TGCGCCAGCAGCCAAGATGGGACAGCTCAAGAGACCCAGTACTTC.

The CDR3 here is CASSVLGTGKTEQYF. In DNA, the CDR3 is TGTGCCAGCAGCGTCTTGGGGACAGGGAAAACCGAGCAGTACTTC. This chain connects TRBV27 to TRBJ2-7; TRBD1 aligns across 9 bases. J was trimmed by 6 bases and V by 6 bases; bases with no gene match: 12. CDR3 size: 15 residues. Germline V gene sequence: CDR1 MNHEY, CDR2 SMNVEV (reference sequence).

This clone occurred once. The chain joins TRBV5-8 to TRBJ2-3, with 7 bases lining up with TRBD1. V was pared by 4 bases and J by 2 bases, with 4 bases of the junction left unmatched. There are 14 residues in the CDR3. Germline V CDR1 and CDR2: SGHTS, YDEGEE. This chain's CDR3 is CASSRDSSTDTQYF. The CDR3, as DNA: TGTGCCAGCAGCCGGGACAGCTCCACAGATACGCAGTATTTT.

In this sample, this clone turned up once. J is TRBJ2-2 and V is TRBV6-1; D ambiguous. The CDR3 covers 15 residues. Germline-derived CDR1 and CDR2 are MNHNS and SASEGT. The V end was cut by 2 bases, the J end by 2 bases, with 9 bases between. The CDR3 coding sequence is TGTGCCAGCAGTGAACTGGCCAGAAACACCGGGGAGCTGTTTTTT. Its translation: CASSELARNTGELFF.

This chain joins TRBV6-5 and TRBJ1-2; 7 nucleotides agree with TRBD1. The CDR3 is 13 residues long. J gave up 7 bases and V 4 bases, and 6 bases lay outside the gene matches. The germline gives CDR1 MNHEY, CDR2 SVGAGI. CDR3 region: CASSSSTGSGYTF. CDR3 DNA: TGTGCCAGCAGTTCCTCGACAGGGAGTGGCTACACCTTC.